The 29 T cell receptor beta chains below were found in one sample sequenced in a study of CD8 T cells in Susac syndrome. The RNA input was about 0.5 to 1 ug, and it was reverse transcribed with random hexamers. MiXCR, run by TCRdb on the immunoSEQ multiplex PCR reads, gives a single entry per CDR3 protein. The sample carries 150,000 to 200,000 distinct CDR3 sequences, about 94% recorded once. Source material: CD4+ T cells from PBMCs. Receptors were obtained from a human donor with multiple sclerosis.

The chain recombines TRBV6-5 with TRBJ1-6; D remains unclear. V lost 6 bases and J lost 7, with 16 bases in between. This CDR3 region has 15 residues. Germline V gives CDR1 MNHEY, CDR2 SVGAGI. The CDR3 loop is CASSYHTGANSPLHF. The CDR3 DNA is TGTGCCAGCAGCTACCACACGGGAGCGAATTCACCCCTCCACTTT.

The rearrangement uses TRBV7-2 and TRBJ2-5, with D perhaps matching TRBD1 (5 bases). V shed 2 bases and J shed 5 bases, with 12 bases lying between them. Germline CDR1 and CDR2: SGHTA and FQGNSA. CDR3 length equals 14 residues. The CDR3 region has the DNA TGTGCCAGCAGCTTATGGGGCGGCGTGGAGACCCAGTACTTC. It encodes CASSLWGGVETQYF.

In this sample, this clonotype turned up once. CDR3 residues: CSARPRRDWTSYF. The CDR3 nucleotides read TGCAGTGCTAGACCCCGTCGGGATTGGACTTCGTACTTC. The gene calls are TRBV20-1 and TRBJ2-7; D is perhaps TRBD2 (5 bases). Trimming removed 2 bases from V and 12 bases from J, with 20 bases in between. Germline V lookup: CDR1 DFQATT, CDR2 SNEGSKA (reference sequence). CDR3 length equals 13 residues.

V usage is TRBV7-2 and J usage is TRBJ1-5; the D is unclear. The CDR3 has 15 amino acids. The germline CDR1 and CDR2 sequences are SGHTA and FQGNSA. V dropped 3 bases and J dropped 2 bases, with 11 bases sitting between them. CDR3 amino acids: CASSFVKGGNQPQHF. The DNA for the CDR3 is TGTGCCAGCAGCTTCGTGAAGGGAGGCAATCAGCCCCAGCATTTT.

The chain recombines TRBV30 with TRBJ2-4; D ambiguous. V was shortened by 5 bases and J by 0 bases, with 5 bases between the two germline ends. There are 12 residues in the CDR3. Germline-derived CDR1 and CDR2 are GTSNPN and SVGIG (reference sequence). CDR3 amino acids: CAWRLAKNIQYF. In DNA, the CDR3 is TGTGCCTGGCGACTAGCCAAAAACATTCAGTACTTC.

This sequence joins TRBV7-9 and TRBJ2-7, with D tentatively TRBD1 (6 bases). CDR3 size: 13 residues. Between the trimmed V and J ends, which lost 8 bases and 3 bases, there was a span of 14 bases. The V gene's germline CDR1 is SEHNR and CDR2 FQNEAQ (reference sequence). Here the CDR3 reads CASGGYTDYEQYF. CDR3 nucleotides: TGTGCCAGCGGGGGCTACACCGACTACGAGCAGTACTTC.

The V gene is TRBV4-1, the J gene TRBJ2-2; 14 bases map to TRBD2. The J segment lost 6 bases and the V segment lost 2 bases, leaving 2 bases of the junction unmatched. The CDR3 totals 16 residues. The V gene's germline CDR1 is MGHRA and CDR2 YSYEKL. The CDR3: CASSQPGLAGAGELFF. Written as DNA, the CDR3 is TGCGCCAGCAGCCAACCGGGACTAGCGGGAGCCGGGGAGCTGTTTTTT.

The chain couples TRBV4-1 to TRBJ1-2; possible D gene TRBD1, 5 bases. This CDR3 region has 15 residues. V was shortened by 0 bases and J by 0 bases, with 8 bases between the two germline ends. Germline CDR1 is MGHRA and CDR2 is YSYEKL. The CDR3 protein is CASSQDLGANYGYTF. The CDR3, as DNA: TGCGCCAGCAGCCAAGATTTGGGGGCTAACTATGGCTACACCTTC.

The genes are TRBV3-1 and TRBJ2-1; 10 nucleotides line up with TRBD2. The CDR3 consists of 15 residues. CDR1 LGHDT and CDR2 YNNKEL come from the germline V gene (reference sequence). J gave up 5 bases and V 2 bases, and 3 bases lay outside the gene matches. CDR3 bases: TGTGCCAGCAGCCAAAGGACTAGCGGAGACAATGAGCAGTTCTTC. It yields the protein CASSQRTSGDNEQFF.

DNA for the CDR3: TGTGCCAGCAGGCGAGGGGGAGGAAACACCATATATTTT. Protein sequence: CASRRGGGNTIYF. V gene TRBV25-1 combines with J gene TRBJ1-3, with D possibly TRBD1 on 6 matching bases. Looked up from germline, CDR1 is MGHDK and CDR2 is SYGVNS. The length of the CDR3 is 13 residues. V gave up 6 bases and J gave up 4 bases, with 10 bases separating them. Full variable domain (outside the CDR3, taken from reference TRBV25-1 and TRBJ1-3): EADIYQTPRYLVIGTGKKITLECSQTMGHDKMYWYQQDPGMELHLIHYSYGVNSTEKGDLSSESTVSRIRTEHFPLTLESARPSHTSQYLCASRRGGGNTIYFGEGSWLTVV.

V usage is TRBV5-6 and J usage is TRBJ2-1, with a tentative D call TRBD1 (5 bases). Per the germline V gene, CDR1 is SGHDT and CDR2 is YYEEEE. The CDR3 is 16 amino acids. Trimming removed 1 base at V and 14 bases at J, with 25 bases between. Written as DNA, the CDR3 is TGTGCCAGCAGCTTGTTTGTAGGGGTCGAGGTCTTCTCCGAGTTCTTC. Translation: CASSLFVGVEVFSEFF.

The chain employs TRBV12-3 or TRBV12-4 and TRBJ2-1; TRBD2 matches 8 bases. This CDR3 region has 13 residues. J lost 4 bases, V lost 9 bases, and 5 bases had no gene match. CDR3 DNA: TGTGCCAGTTCCCGGGAGGGGTACAATGAGCAGTTCTTC. This encodes CASSREGYNEQFF.

The chain combines TRBV6-6 with TRBJ2-2; 9 bases align to TRBD2. The CDR3 totals 15 residues. Germline V gene sequence: CDR1 MNHNY, CDR2 SVGAGI (reference sequence). The V gene end was trimmed by 7 bases and the J gene end by 5 bases; junction bases not matched to a gene: 8. The CDR3 sequence: CASTPVAGDTGELFF. The CDR3, as DNA: TGTGCCAGCACTCCCGTAGCGGGAGATACCGGGGAGCTGTTTTTT.

This chain joins TRBV25-1 and TRBJ2-7, with a possible D match to TRBD2 (6 bases). Germline V gene lookup returns CDR1 MGHDK and CDR2 SYGVNS. V gave up 3 bases and J gave up 6 bases, with 15 bases separating them. The CDR3 runs 14 residues. The CDR3 nucleotides read TGTGCCAGCAGTGAGGGAGGCAACCTGGGCGAGCAGTACTTC. This translates into CASSEGGNLGEQYF.

The chain is built from TRBV28 and TRBJ1-1; 9 bases are shared with TRBD1. V was pared by 8 bases and J by 4 bases, with 14 bases of the junction left unmatched. This CDR3 spans 16 amino acids. Germline loops: CDR1 MDHEN, CDR2 SYDVKM. CDR3 coding DNA: TGTGCCAGCCCAAGTCCACAGGGGGCCGGGGGCACTGAAGCTTTCTTT. The encoded protein is CASPSPQGAGGTEAFF.

This clonotype was recorded only once. This chain uses TRBV29-1 with TRBJ2-7; D perhaps matches TRBD1 (7 bases). From germline, CDR1 is SQVTM and CDR2 ANQGSEA. Trimming took 6 bases from V and 2 from J, leaving 14 bases between them. This CDR3 spans 13 amino acids. In nucleotides, the CDR3 is TGCAGCGTCGGGCAGGGGGGTCCCTACGAGCAGTACTTC. The encoded protein is CSVGQGGPYEQYF.

This rearrangement joins TRBV12-2 to TRBJ2-7; the table's D call TRBD2 went unverified against the DNA. TRBV12-2 is flagged as a pseudogene. The CDR3 runs to 11 residues. Here the CDR3 DNA reads TGTGCAAGTCGCTCCAGCGGGAGTTTTAACTTC. Protein: CASRSSGSFNF.

DNA for the CDR3: TGTGCCAGCAGTTTGGCTAGCGGAGACCGTAATGAGCAGTTCTTC. It codes for CASSLASGDRNEQFF. The chain carries TRBV28 and TRBJ2-1; 7 positions agree with TRBD2. Trimming at V came to 3 bases and at J to 7 bases, leaving 9 bases not matched to a gene. CDR1 and CDR2 (germline): MDHEN, SYDVKM. CDR3 length equals 15 residues.

The rearrangement uses TRBV28 and TRBJ2-7, with 11 bases that match TRBD2. The CDR3 totals 15 residues. Germline CDR1 is MDHEN and CDR2 is SYDVKM. The junction had 2 bases not matched to a gene; V was cut back by 4 bases and J by 0 bases. The DNA of the CDR3 is TGTGCCAGCAGTTCTAGCGGGAGGCTCTCCTACGAGCAGTACTTC. Its protein is CASSSSGRLSYEQYF.

The chain couples TRBV19 to TRBJ1-5; D is uncertain. CDR3 length: 13 residues. Trimming stripped 8 bases from V and 3 bases from J, with 11 bases between. The V gene's germline CDR1 is LNHDA and CDR2 SQIVND (reference sequence). The CDR3 coding sequence is TGTGCCAGTCATCAGGCGTTCAATCAGCCCCAGCATTTT. Translation gives CASHQAFNQPQHF.

The chain couples TRBV5-1 to TRBJ2-5; TRBD1 is a possible D gene (6 bases). This CDR3 comprises 15 residues. Trimming removed 3 bases at V and 1 base at J, with 13 bases between. The germline V gene has CDR1 SGHRS and CDR2 YFSETQ. CDR3 sequence (DNA): TGCGCCAGCAGCTGGTCCGGGACACTCCAAGAGACCCAGTACTTC. This translates into CASSWSGTLQETQYF.

This clonotype appeared a single time. V gene TRBV11-2 combines with J gene TRBJ1-6; TRBD1 matches at 10 bases. Germline V gene sequence: CDR1 SGHAT, CDR2 FQNNGV. V lost 5 bases to trimming and J lost 9 bases; unmatched junction nucleotides: 4. The CDR3 covers 14 residues. The CDR3 here is CASSPGQGSSPLHF. DNA for the CDR3: TGTGCCAGCAGCCCGGGACAGGGGAGTTCACCCCTCCACTTT. Filled out from reference TRBV11-2 and TRBJ1-6, the complete variable domain reads EAGVAQSPRYKIIEKRQSVAFWCNPISGHATLYWYQQILGQGPKLLIQFQNNGVVDDSQLPKDRFSAERLKGVDSTLKIQPAKLEDSAVYLCASSPGQGSSPLHFGNGTRLTVT.

This clonotype was detected only a few times. The CDR3 here is CASSLGQGGGYTF. The CDR3 DNA follows: TGTGCCAGTAGCCTTGGACAGGGAGGTGGCTACACCTTC. This rearrangement joins TRBV19 to TRBJ1-2, with 8 bases identical to TRBD1. Germline CDR1 is LNHDA and CDR2 is SQIVND (reference sequence). The CDR3 totals 13 residues. V lost 6 bases and J lost 7; bases outside the gene matches: 7. The full variable domain, completed using reference TRBV19 and TRBJ1-2, is DGGITQSPKYLFRKEGQNVTLSCEQNLNHDAMYWYRQDPGQGLRLIYYSQIVNDFQKGDIAEGYSVSREKKESFPLTVTSAQKNPTAFYLCASSLGQGGGYTFGSGTRLTVV.

This clonotype is a singleton in its sample. CDR3 DNA: TGTGCCAGCAGCGTAGCTGGGGGGGAAGCCTACGAGCAGTACTTC. Encoded protein: CASSVAGGEAYEQYF. The gene calls are TRBV9 and TRBJ2-7; 7 nucleotides align to TRBD2. The CDR3 is made up of 15 amino acids. Looked up from germline, CDR1 is SGDLS and CDR2 is YYNGEE. The V and J ends lost 0 bases and 2 bases, in that order; junction bases with no gene match: 5.

This chain's CDR3 is CASSIPGQGGYTF. CDR3 nucleotide sequence: TGCGCCAGCAGCATTCCGGGACAGGGAGGCTACACCTTC. The gene calls are TRBV5-1 and TRBJ1-2; 9 positions agree with TRBD1. Trimming removed 4 bases from V and 8 bases from J; junction bases left unmatched: 6. The germline V gene has CDR1 SGHRS and CDR2 YFSETQ. This CDR3 has 13 amino acids.

This clonotype was seen just once. The chain employs TRBV7-7 and TRBJ2-7, with 9 bases matching TRBD2. Germline V lookup: CDR1 SSHAT, CDR2 FNYEAQ (reference sequence). The trim removed 1 base at V and 3 bases at J, leaving 4 bases unmatched. The CDR3 has 15 residues. CDR3 sequence reads: CASSLGSGSGYEQYF. In DNA form, the CDR3 reads TGTGCCAGCAGCTTAGGTAGCGGGAGTGGCTACGAGCAGTACTTC.

The J gene is TRBJ2-7, the V gene TRBV20-1, with D maybe TRBD2 (7 bases). CDR3 length: 14 amino acids. Per the germline V gene, CDR1 is DFQATT and CDR2 is SNEGSKA (reference sequence). Deletions cut 5 bases from V and 4 bases from J, with 18 bases between. DNA of the CDR3: TGCAGTGCTCCCGTAATTGGGGGGGCGTACGAGCAGTACTTC. Amino acids: CSAPVIGGAYEQYF.

The chain has TRBV10-3 and TRBJ2-2, with D perhaps being TRBD1 or TRBD2 (5 bases each). CDR1 ENHRY and CDR2 SYGVKD come from the germline V gene. Trimming removed 3 bases at V and 6 bases at J, with 14 bases between. This CDR3 is 15 amino acids long. CDR3 region: CAISERSGAPGELFF. CDR3 in DNA: TGTGCCATCAGTGAAAGGTCCGGGGCGCCCGGGGAGCTGTTTTTT.

The chain is built from TRBV7-8 and TRBJ2-5, with TRBD1 identical over 7 bases. CDR1 is SGHVS, CDR2 FQNEAQ, per germline. V dropped 6 bases and J dropped 5; count of bases not matched to a gene: 12. There are 15 residues in the CDR3. The CDR3 nucleotides are TGTGCCAGCAGATACGGGACAGTACCAGCGGAGACCCAGTACTTC. Translated, it gives CASRYGTVPAETQYF.